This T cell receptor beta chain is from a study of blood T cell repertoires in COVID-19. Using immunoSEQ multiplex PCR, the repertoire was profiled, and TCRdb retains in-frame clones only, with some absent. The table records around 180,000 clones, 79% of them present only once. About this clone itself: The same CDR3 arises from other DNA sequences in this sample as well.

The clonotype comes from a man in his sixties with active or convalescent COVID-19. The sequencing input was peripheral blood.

In nucleotides, the CDR3 is TGTGCCACCAGCAGAGGGGGAGACTCCTACGAGCAGTACTTC. The encoded protein is CATSRGGDSYEQYF. The rearrangement uses TRBV15 and TRBJ2-7; D might be TRBD2 (5 bases). Germline assignment: CDR1 LNHNV and CDR2 YYDKDF (reference sequence). V lost 1 base and J lost 0, with 7 bases in between. The CDR3 loop spans 14 amino acids.